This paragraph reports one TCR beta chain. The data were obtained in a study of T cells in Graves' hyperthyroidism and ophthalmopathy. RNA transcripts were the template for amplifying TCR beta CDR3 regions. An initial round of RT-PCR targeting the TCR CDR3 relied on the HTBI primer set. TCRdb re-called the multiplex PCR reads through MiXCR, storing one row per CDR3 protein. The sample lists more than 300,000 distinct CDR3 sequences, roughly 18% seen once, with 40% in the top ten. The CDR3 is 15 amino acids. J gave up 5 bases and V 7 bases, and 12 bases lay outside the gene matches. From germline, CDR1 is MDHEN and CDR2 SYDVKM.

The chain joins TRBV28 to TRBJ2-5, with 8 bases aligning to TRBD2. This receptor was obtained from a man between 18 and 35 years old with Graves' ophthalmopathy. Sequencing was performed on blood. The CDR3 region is CASTQGAGAGETQYF. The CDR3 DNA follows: TGTGCCAGCACCCAGGGAGCGGGGGCCGGGGAGACCCAGTACTTC. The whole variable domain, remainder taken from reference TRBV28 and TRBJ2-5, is DVKVTQSSRYLVKRTGEKVFLECVQDMDHENMFWYRQDPGLGLRLIYFSYDVKMKEKGDIPEGYSVSREKKERFSLILESASTNQTSMYLCASTQGAGAGETQYFGPGTRLLVL.